This T cell receptor beta chain derives from a study of glioma-infiltrating T cells after dendritic cell vaccination (dated by TCRdb to 2016 to 2017). Looking at the study overall: Of the roughly 15 glioblastoma patients in the cohort, all drawn from Phase I and II dendritic cell vaccination trials, 9 were newly diagnosed and 6 had recurrent disease. Between about 2003 and 2013, patients were given autologous tumor lysate-pulsed dendritic cell vaccination. The vaccine was prepared from monocyte-derived dendritic cells that were cultured for more than six days with IL-4 and GM-CSF and then pulsed overnight with autologous tumor lysate. Three intradermal dendritic cell vaccine injections were administered to patients at biweekly intervals in the arm below the axilla. In glioblastoma patients vaccinated with dendritic cells, deep sequencing of TCR beta CDR3 regions served to measure the amount of tumor-infiltrating lymphocytes and to compare repertoires between tumor and blood. TCR sequencing metrics, including TIL content and tumor-blood repertoire overlap, were correlated with survival after dendritic cell vaccination.

TCRB CDR3 regions were amplified from 2 to 2.5 ug genomic DNA, or all available DNA if less, using the immunoSEQ assay. The multiplex PCR employed 60 forward primers targeting TCR V beta segments and 13 reverse primers targeting J beta segments. To estimate reads per starting template, synthetic control templates were spiked into each sample at limiting dilution. The Illumina HiSeq System generated 87 bp sequencing reads. In the original analysis: PCR and sequencing errors were removed by a nearest neighbor algorithm that merged closely related sequences. TCR overlap was defined as the percentage of unique tumor TCR beta sequences that were also present in the same patient's peripheral blood. TCRdb provides this immuneACCESS table in a form limited to in-frame rearrangements. Some clones are lacking; in checked studies, under half of them reflect an unresolved V gene, and why the rest are absent is not known. The DNA was the basis for D and trimming; V, J and clone size are from that table. This sample is represented by roughly 100,000 clones; 81% of them were singletons. Together, the top ten hold approximately 12% of the sample.

The investigation overall reported the following: The cohort was small and heterogeneous, few patients had complete blood and tumor sets, and even fewer had initial-recurrent tumor pairs. The three-group TCR overlap response model was characterized as speculative, and prospective validation of the model was stated to be required. No direct relationship between TCR clonality and survival was found, suggesting that a diverse polyclonal response may matter. Longer time to progression and overall survival after dendritic cell vaccination were predicted by higher estimated pretreatment TIL content.

Per the germline V gene, SGHDN is the CDR1 and FVKESK is the CDR2. Measured from the cysteine to the phenylalanine, the CDR3 is 16 residues long. Just the 48-base CDR3 DNA is kept, in frame starting at base 1. V sheds 0 bases and J sheds 0 bases, leaving 12 bases between their ends. Notes on this clone: Which antigen it targets is not known. No qualities accompany the bases; no much larger clone lies one base away.

Patients were selected on the basis of adequate residual fresh-frozen tumor tissue and more than two years of available survival data. Molecular status otherwise varied across the glioblastoma patients, but none of them carried an isocitrate dehydrogenase mutation. PBMC were collected before vaccination, two weeks after the third vaccination, and at tumor progression if progression occurred. Genomic DNA was extracted with the Qiagen DNeasy Blood extraction Kit. The rearranged chain carries TRBV14 and TRBJ2-7; the D gene cannot be resolved reliably. This clonotype originated in a human donor with glioblastoma. This sample comprised blood, obtained before dendritic cell vaccination. This receptor carries the CDR3 CASSQDSRFSSYEQYF. The DNA reads TGTGCCAGCAGCCAAGACAGCAGGTTCAGCTCCTACGAGCAGTACTTC.